These 17 T cell receptor beta chains share one sample of origin, sequenced in a study of cytomegalovirus exposure and HLA in healthy donors. Use of 60 Vbeta and 13 Jbeta primers characterized the PCR. Sequencing used immunoSEQ multiplex PCR; TCRdb keeps in-frame clones, though not all of them. This sample has approximately 190,000 clones, with over 75% found just once. Sequences were obtained from PBMCs. These receptors were obtained from a man between 35 and 55 years old in good health and CMV-seropositive.

The V call is TRBV21-1, the J call TRBJ2-7; the table calls TRBD2, which could not be checked here. TRBV21-1 is labeled a pseudogene. The length of the CDR3 is 21 residues. The CDR3 is CASSKEGVSEDGLANTYEQYF. CDR3 bases: TGTGCCAGCAGCAAAGAGGGAGTTTCGGAAGATGGACTAGCGAATACCTACGAGCAGTACTTC.

The chain links TRBV28 to TRBJ2-2; TRBD1 matches at 8 bases. Germline V gene lookup returns CDR1 MDHEN and CDR2 SYDVKM. This CDR3 has 15 residues. The ends lost 7 bases at V and 4 bases at J; junction bases unmatched: 8. The chain's CDR3 is CASTTGGVGTGELFF. The CDR3 DNA reads as TGTGCCAGCACTACAGGGGGAGTTGGCACCGGGGAGCTGTTTTTT.

J is TRBJ1-1 and V is TRBV27; D is undetermined. CDR1 and CDR2 (germline): MNHEY, SMNVEV (reference sequence). Between the trimmed V and J ends, which lost 1 base and 0 bases, there was a span of 9 bases. The CDR3 length is 15 residues. The CDR3 sequence: CASSLYGHLNTEAFF. The CDR3 DNA is TGTGCCAGCAGTTTATATGGCCACCTGAACACTGAAGCTTTCTTT.

This chain joins TRBV7-9 and TRBJ1-1; D remains unclear. Germline V gene sequence: CDR1 SEHNR, CDR2 FQNEAQ (reference sequence). This CDR3 is 14 amino acids long. V lost 0 bases to trimming and J lost 1 base, with 6 bases between them. The CDR3 here is CASSLAGRNTEAFF. Here the CDR3 DNA reads TGTGCCAGCAGCTTAGCGGGGAGGAACACTGAAGCTTTCTTT.

In the case of this clone: The junction and the germline gene differ at one end; a read error may be behind it. CDR3 residues: CSSSLVTGLGSVEAFF. In DNA form, the CDR3 reads TGTTCCAGCAGCTTAGTTACAGGGTTGGGCTCCGTTGAAGCTTTCTTT. The rearrangement joins TRBV7-9 to TRBJ1-1, with a possible D match to TRBD1 (6 bases). Germline values: CDR1 SEHNR, CDR2 FQNEAQ (reference sequence). The CDR3 totals 16 residues. The full variable domain, completed using reference TRBV7-9 and TRBJ1-1, is DTGVSQNPRHKITKRGQNVTFRCDPISEHNRLYWYRQTLGQGPEFLTYFQNEAQLEKSRLLSDRFSAERPKGSFSTLEIQRTEQGDSAMYLCSSSLVTGLGSVEAFFGQGTRLTVV.

This clone was seen only once. V is TRBV27 and J is TRBJ2-2; tentative D call: TRBD2 (5 bases). The V gene's germline CDR1 is MNHEY and CDR2 SMNVEV (reference sequence). CDR3 length: 11 amino acids. Trimming took off 7 bases at V and 8 bases at J, with 8 bases between the two ends. The CDR3 is CASTRGGELFF. The CDR3 coding sequence is TGTGCCAGCACCCGCGGGGGGGAGCTGTTTTTT.

The J gene is TRBJ2-7, the V gene TRBV5-1; TRBD1 agrees at 9 bases. V was clipped by 0 bases and J by 2 bases; unmatched bases: 9. The germline CDR1 and CDR2 sequences are SGHRS and YFSETQ. The CDR3 is made up of 17 amino acids. In nucleotides, the CDR3 is TGCGCCAGCAGCTTGGCGGGGAACAGGGGGCTCGCCTACGAGCAGTACTTC. Translated: CASSLAGNRGLAYEQYF. The full variable domain, its missing parts supplied by reference TRBV5-1 and TRBJ2-7, is KAGVTQTPRYLIKTRGQQVTLSCSPISGHRSVSWYQQTPGQGLQFLFEYFSETQRNKGNFPGRFSGRQFSNSRSEMNVSTLELGDSALYLCASSLAGNRGLAYEQYFGPGTRLTVT.

The gene calls are TRBV9 and TRBJ1-2; a possible D gene is TRBD1 (6 bases). CDR1 is SGDLS and CDR2 is YYNGEE in the germline V gene. V lost 0 bases, J lost 8 bases, and 11 bases lay in between. The CDR3 is 13 residues long. The CDR3 bases are TGTGCCAGCAGCGTAGCGGATCAGGGGGGCTACACCTTC. Amino acids: CASSVADQGGYTF.

This clone was found once. This chain links TRBV13 with TRBJ1-3; no firm D call. V lost 7 bases and J lost 0, with 7 bases in between. This CDR3 region has 13 residues. In germline, CDR1 is PRHDT, CDR2 FYEKMQ (reference sequence). The CDR3 DNA is TGTGCCAGCACTCCGGGCTCTGGAAACACCATATATTTT. Encoded protein: CASTPGSGNTIYF. The full variable domain, in which reference TRBV13 and TRBJ1-3 provide the parts outside the CDR3, is AAGVIQSPRHLIKEKRETATLKCYPIPRHDTVYWYQQGPGQDPQFLISFYEKMQSDKGSIPDRFSAQQFSDYHSELNMSSLELGDSALYFCASTPGSGNTIYFGEGSWLTVV.

The chain is built from TRBV29-1 and TRBJ2-7; 7 nucleotides agree with TRBD1. The CDR3 has 13 amino acids. Per the germline V gene, CDR1 is SQVTM and CDR2 is ANQGSEA. The V segment lost 4 bases and the J segment 5 bases; nucleotides outside the gene matches: 8. This CDR3 is CSVVLQGSHEQYF. In nucleotides, the CDR3 is TGCAGCGTTGTTTTACAGGGGTCCCACGAGCAGTACTTC.

The V call is TRBV6-5, the J call TRBJ1-3, with 7 bases matching TRBD1. J was trimmed by 4 bases and V by 0 bases; bases with no gene match: 0. CDR3 length: 14 amino acids. Germline V gives CDR1 MNHEY, CDR2 SVGAGI. The CDR3 here is CASSYSGGGNTIYF. CDR3 coding DNA: TGTGCCAGCAGTTACTCAGGGGGCGGAAACACCATATATTTT.

The V call is TRBV9, the J call TRBJ1-4; 11 bases align to TRBD1. Germline V lookup: CDR1 SGDLS, CDR2 YYNGEE. CDR3 size: 13 residues. Trimming at V came to 4 bases and at J to 11 bases, leaving 4 bases not matched to a gene. CDR3 sequence reads: CASSLRTGGKLFF. DNA for the CDR3: TGTGCCAGCAGCTTACGGACAGGGGGCAAACTGTTTTTT. The complete variable domain, with remaining parts taken from reference TRBV9 and TRBJ1-4, reads DSGVTQTPKHLITATGQRVTLRCSPRSGDLSVYWYQQSLDQGLQFLIQYYNGEERAKGNILERFSAQQFPDLHSELNLSSLELGDSALYFCASSLRTGGKLFFGSGTQLSVL.

The J gene is TRBJ2-7, the V gene TRBV5-4; D gene unclear. In germline, CDR1 is SGHNT, CDR2 YYREEE (reference sequence). The CDR3 is 14 amino acids. V lost 0 bases to trimming and J lost 2 bases, with 9 bases between them. The CDR3 DNA reads TGTGCCAGCAGCTTGGGCCTATTTCCCTACGAGCAGTACTTC. Protein: CASSLGLFPYEQYF.

The rearrangement joins TRBV6-5 to TRBJ1-2; weak D call: TRBD1 (6 bases). The CDR3 runs to 14 residues. The germline V gene encodes CDR1 MNHEY and CDR2 SVGAGI. The V end lost 2 bases, the J end lost 7 bases, and 14 bases lay between the germline ends. The CDR3 spells CASSYGSDRIGYTF. The CDR3 DNA is TGTGCCAGCAGTTACGGGAGCGACAGGATTGGCTACACCTTC.

This chain connects TRBV27 to TRBJ2-2; 12 bases match TRBD2. V lost 6 bases, J lost 7 bases, and 12 bases stayed unmatched. This CDR3 comprises 17 residues. Germline V gives CDR1 MNHEY, CDR2 SMNVEV (reference sequence). Written as DNA, the CDR3 is TGTGCCAGCAGACCTAGCGGGGGGGCCAGGTACCTCGGGGAGCTGTTTTTT. Translated: CASRPSGGARYLGELFF.

The chain recombines TRBV29-1 with TRBJ1-1; D is perhaps TRBD1 (5 bases). The germline gives CDR1 SQVTM, CDR2 ANQGSEA. Deletions cut 5 bases from V and 0 bases from J, with 10 bases between. CDR3 length: 13 amino acids. In DNA, the CDR3 is TGCAGCGTTAAAACAGGAATGAACACTGAAGCTTTCTTT. Translated, it gives CSVKTGMNTEAFF.

The rearrangement joins TRBV7-8 to TRBJ2-6; tentatively, D is TRBD1 (6 bases). The V end was cut by 2 bases, the J end by 2 bases, with 13 bases between. The CDR3 runs to 17 residues. Germline CDR1 and CDR2: SGHVS and FQNEAQ. CDR3 DNA: TGTGCCAGCAGCTTATGGTACAGGGCGCCTGGGGCCAACGTCCTGACTTTC. It encodes CASSLWYRAPGANVLTF.